The clone carrying this TCR beta chain has a single count. Its matching antigen is unknown. This sample also contains other DNA sequences that code for the same CDR3. This sample stems from a study of shared clonotypes between healthy human individuals. Study-wide findings and caveats: Clonotypes that were shared across four donors made up roughly 5% of naive CD4 clonotypes.

Trimming stripped 0 bases from V and 4 bases from J, with 9 bases between. CDR1 SGHRS and CDR2 YFSETQ come from the germline V gene. The CDR3 is 14 residues long. Assay: immunoSEQ multiplex PCR; the TCRdb copy retains only in-frame clones and omits some. The sample holds roughly 2.6 million clones, roughly 92% seen once. This chain joins TRBV5-1 and TRBJ2-3; D might be TRBD1 (5 bases). The sequence came from a young man in good health. The sequenced sample consisted of naive CD4+ T cells sorted from blood. The subset here: CD45RA+ positively selected. The CDR3 here is CASSLGQSPDTQYF. In DNA, the CDR3 is TGCGCCAGCAGCTTGGGACAGTCCCCAGATACGCAGTATTTT.